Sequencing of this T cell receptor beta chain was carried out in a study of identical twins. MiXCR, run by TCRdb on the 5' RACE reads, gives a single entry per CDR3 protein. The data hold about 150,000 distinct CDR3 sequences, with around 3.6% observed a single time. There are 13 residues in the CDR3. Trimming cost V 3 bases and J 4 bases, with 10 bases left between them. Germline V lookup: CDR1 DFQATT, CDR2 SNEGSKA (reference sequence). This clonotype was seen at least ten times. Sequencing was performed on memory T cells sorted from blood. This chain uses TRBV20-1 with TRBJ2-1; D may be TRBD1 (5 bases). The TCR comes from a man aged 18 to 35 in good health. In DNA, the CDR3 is TGCAGTGCTAGTCCCAGGGTGTACAATGAGCAGTTCTTC. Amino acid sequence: CSASPRVYNEQFF.